This entry concerns a single TCR beta chain. Its target is unknown. CDR1 and CDR2 (germline): SGHDT, YYEEEE. The ends were cut back, 2 bases at V and 4 bases at J, with 15 bases in the middle. This CDR3 has 16 residues. PCR employed 60 Vbeta and 13 Jbeta primers. Method: immunoSEQ multiplex PCR; TCRdb's copy keeps in-frame clones and lacks some. The sample shows about 160,000 clones, 60% to 80% of them seen only once. The record originates from a study of cytomegalovirus exposure and HLA in healthy donors. Overall study: One earlier analysis, a look at roughly 170 million T cells, found some 120 million unique TCR beta sequences. Some 91 million unique TCRs from HLA-typed donors were held in an early release of data. Study-level results: Highly shared variants forming one cluster were likely a sequencing artifact.

The genes are TRBV5-6 and TRBJ1-4; D is possibly TRBD1 (6 bases). The TCR comes from a man in his 60s in good health and CMV-seronegative. The sequencing input was PBMCs. The CDR3 bases are TGTGCCAGCAGCTTCTCCCTCGAGGGGGATAATGAAAAACTGTTTTTT. As protein: CASSFSLEGDNEKLFF.